This T cell receptor (beta chain) emerged from a study of blood T cell repertoires in COVID-19 (dated by TCRdb to 2019 to 2021). Some background on the complete study: The collaborator samples originated in the United States, Italy and Spain and spanned the acute and convalescent phases of COVID-19. The sample metadata nearly always contained a de-identified subject ID, COVID-19 status, age in years and sex. Where available, HLA class I and class II types were taken from metadata supplied by the sample provider and were not determined by assay-based typing. The dataset comprised deeply sampled blood TCRbeta repertoires from subjects exposed to, actively infected with, or recovered from COVID-19. The samples were drawn from two sources: the first 160 participants of the ongoing ImmuneRACE study, and 950 to 1,500 subjects contributed by 6 global collaborators. The prospective study material was composed of cDNA or gDNA derived from T cells, B-cell-depleted T cells, or PBMCs. The repertoires were released in a freely available public database meant as a resource for research on the immune response to SARS-CoV-2.

In Seattle, one collaborating source enrolled patients while the infection was active and tracked those patients longitudinally over the course of disease. Collaborating institutions collected whole blood in K2EDTA tubes following their own protocols. For TCRbeta analysis, collaborators shipped samples as frozen whole blood, isolated PBMCs, or DNA extracted from either of those sample types. TCRbeta CDR3 regions were amplified from genomic DNA by means of the immunoSEQ Assay, a bias-controlled multiplex PCR. In the paper's pipeline: Within the assay, amplification of reference gene primers was used to estimate how many nucleated cells each sample contained. To quantify the absolute abundance of each unique TCRbeta CDR3 rearrangement, sequence reads were collapsed and filtered. For each sample, productive Simpson clonality was calculated as the square root of Simpson's diversity index across productive rearrangements. TCRdb's version of the immuneACCESS table is confined to in-frame rearrangements and falls short of the full clone set. An unresolved V gene accounts for under half of the shortfall where checked; the remainder is of unknown origin. The V and J calls and clone size were taken over from that table, and D and trimming were inferred from the DNA. This sample gives roughly 180,000 clones in total; roughly three quarters of them show up just once. The ten biggest clones cover about 10% of the sample.

The CDR3 contains 15 residues, cysteine and phenylalanine counted. Only CDR3 DNA is held: 45 bases, read in frame from base 1. From a lookup of the germline V gene, CDR1 and CDR2 are LGHNA and YSLEER. From V the trimming removes 1 base and from J it removes 4 bases, while the gene matches leave 5 bases of the junction unaccounted for. The investigation overall reported the following: The amount of clinical and demographic metadata varied by source and participant and was provided uncurated.

Worth noting for this clone: Its specific antigen is unknown. No qualities accompany the bases; no much larger clone lies one base away.

The chain is assembled from TRBV4-3 and TRBJ1-2; TRBD1 fits 8 bases in the junction. The sequenced sample was peripheral blood. This TCR was recovered from a woman older than 75 with COVID-19, enrolled during active disease. CDR3 protein: CASSQGHTGGYGYTF. The DNA is TGCGCCAGCAGCCAAGGACATACAGGGGGCTATGGCTACACCTTC.